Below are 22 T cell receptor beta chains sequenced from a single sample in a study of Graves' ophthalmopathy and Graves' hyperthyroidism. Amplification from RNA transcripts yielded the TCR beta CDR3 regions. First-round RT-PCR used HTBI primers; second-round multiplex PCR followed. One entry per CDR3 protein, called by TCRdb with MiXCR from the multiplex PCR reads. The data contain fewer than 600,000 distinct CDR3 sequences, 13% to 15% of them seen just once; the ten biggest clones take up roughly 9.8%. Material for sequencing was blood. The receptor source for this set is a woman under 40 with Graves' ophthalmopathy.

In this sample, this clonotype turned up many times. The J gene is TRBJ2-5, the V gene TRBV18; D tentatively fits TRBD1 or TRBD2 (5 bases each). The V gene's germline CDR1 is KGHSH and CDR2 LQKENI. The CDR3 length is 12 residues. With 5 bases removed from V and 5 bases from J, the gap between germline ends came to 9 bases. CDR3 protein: CASSSREETQYF. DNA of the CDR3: TGTGCCAGCTCATCCAGGGAGGAGACCCAGTACTTC.

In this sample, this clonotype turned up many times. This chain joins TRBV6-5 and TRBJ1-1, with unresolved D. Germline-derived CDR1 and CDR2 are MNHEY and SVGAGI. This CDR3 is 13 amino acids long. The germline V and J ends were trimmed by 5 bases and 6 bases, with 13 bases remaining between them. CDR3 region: CASSNVESPEAFF. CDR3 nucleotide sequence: TGTGCCAGCAGTAACGTCGAGAGTCCTGAAGCTTTCTTT.

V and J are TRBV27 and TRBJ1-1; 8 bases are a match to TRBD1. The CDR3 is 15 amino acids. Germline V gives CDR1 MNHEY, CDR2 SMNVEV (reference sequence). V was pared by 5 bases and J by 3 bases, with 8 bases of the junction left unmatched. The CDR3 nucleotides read TGTGCCAGCAGTGATGGGACAGGTGGTGACACTGAAGCTTTCTTT. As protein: CASSDGTGGDTEAFF.

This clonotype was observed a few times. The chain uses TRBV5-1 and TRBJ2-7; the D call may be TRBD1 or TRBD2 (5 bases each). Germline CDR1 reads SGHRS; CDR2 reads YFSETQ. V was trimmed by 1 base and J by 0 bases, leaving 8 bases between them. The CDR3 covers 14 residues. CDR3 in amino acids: CASSLYGGSYEQYF. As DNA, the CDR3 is TGCGCCAGCAGCTTGTATGGGGGCTCCTACGAGCAGTACTTC.

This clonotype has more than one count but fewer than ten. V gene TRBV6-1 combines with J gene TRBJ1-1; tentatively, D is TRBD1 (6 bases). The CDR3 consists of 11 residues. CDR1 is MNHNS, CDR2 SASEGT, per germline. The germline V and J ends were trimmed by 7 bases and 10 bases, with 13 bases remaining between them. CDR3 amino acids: CASNSGTRAFF. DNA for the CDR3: TGTGCCAGCAATAGTGGGACAAGAGCTTTCTTT.

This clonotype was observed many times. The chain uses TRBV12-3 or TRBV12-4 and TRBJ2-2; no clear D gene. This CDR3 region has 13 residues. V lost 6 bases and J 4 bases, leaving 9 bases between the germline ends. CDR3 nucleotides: TGTGCCAGCAGACCGGCTACCACCGGGGAGCTGTTTTTT. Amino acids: CASRPATTGELFF.

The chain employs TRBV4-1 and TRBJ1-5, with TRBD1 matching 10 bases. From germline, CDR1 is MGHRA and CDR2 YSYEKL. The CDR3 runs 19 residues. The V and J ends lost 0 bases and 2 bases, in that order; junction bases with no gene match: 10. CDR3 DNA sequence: TGCGCCAGCAGCCAAGACCCTCCACGACAGGGGGCGGGCAATCAGCCCCAGCATTTT. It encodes CASSQDPPRQGAGNQPQHF.

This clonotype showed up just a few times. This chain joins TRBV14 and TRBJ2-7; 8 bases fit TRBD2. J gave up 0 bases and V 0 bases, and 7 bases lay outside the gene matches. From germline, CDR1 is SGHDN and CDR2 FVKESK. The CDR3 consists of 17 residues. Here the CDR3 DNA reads TGTGCCAGCAGCCAAGATCTAGCGGGCCTTAGCTCCTACGAGCAGTACTTC. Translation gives CASSQDLAGLSSYEQYF.

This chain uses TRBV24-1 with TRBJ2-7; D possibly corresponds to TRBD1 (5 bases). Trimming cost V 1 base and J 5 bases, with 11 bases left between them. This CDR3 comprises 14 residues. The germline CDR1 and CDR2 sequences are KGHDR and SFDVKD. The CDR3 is CATSDLRGINEQYF. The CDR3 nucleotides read TGTGCCACCAGTGATTTAAGGGGAATTAACGAGCAGTACTTC.

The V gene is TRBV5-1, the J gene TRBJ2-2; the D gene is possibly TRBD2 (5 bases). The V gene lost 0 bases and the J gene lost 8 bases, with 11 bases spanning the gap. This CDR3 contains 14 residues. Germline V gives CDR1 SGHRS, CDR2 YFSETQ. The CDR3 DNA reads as TGCGCCAGCAGCTTGGAGGGAGCGGTAGGGGAGCTGTTTTTT. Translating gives CASSLEGAVGELFF.

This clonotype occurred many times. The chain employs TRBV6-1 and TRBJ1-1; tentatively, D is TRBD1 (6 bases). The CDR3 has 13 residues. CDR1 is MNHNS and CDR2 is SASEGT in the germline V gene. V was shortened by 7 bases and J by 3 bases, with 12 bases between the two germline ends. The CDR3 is CASTSRQDTEAFF. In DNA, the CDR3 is TGTGCCAGCACCTCTAGACAGGACACTGAAGCTTTCTTT.

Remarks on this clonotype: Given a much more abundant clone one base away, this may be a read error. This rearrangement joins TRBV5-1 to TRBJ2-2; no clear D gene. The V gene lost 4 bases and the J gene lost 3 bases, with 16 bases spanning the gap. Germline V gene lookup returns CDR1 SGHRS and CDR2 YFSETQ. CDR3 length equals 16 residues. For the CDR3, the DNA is TGCGCCAGCAGCACCTTCGAGGCGTCGGACACCGGGGAGCTGTTTTTT. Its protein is CASSTFEASDTGELFF.

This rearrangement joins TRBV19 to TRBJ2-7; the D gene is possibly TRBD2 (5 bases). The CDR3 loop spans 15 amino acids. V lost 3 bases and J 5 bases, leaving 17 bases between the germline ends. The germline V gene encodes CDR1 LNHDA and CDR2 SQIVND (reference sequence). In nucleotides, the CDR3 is TGTGCCAGTAGTATCGTTCCCGGGATGGTCCACGAGCAGTACTTC. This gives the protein CASSIVPGMVHEQYF.

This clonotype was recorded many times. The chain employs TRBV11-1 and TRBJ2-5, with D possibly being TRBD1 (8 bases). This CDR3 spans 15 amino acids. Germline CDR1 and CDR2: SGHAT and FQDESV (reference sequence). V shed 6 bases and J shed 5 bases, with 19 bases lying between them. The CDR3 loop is CASSRRTGRGETQYF. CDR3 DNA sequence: TGTGCCAGCAGTCGCCGGACAGGGCGGGGGGAGACCCAGTACTTC. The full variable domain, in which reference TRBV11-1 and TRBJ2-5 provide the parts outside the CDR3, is EAEVAQSPRYKITEKSQAVAFWCDPISGHATLYWYRQILGQGPELLVQFQDESVVDDSQLPKDRFSAERLKGVDSTLKIQPAELGDSAMYLCASSRRTGRGETQYFGPGTRLLVL.

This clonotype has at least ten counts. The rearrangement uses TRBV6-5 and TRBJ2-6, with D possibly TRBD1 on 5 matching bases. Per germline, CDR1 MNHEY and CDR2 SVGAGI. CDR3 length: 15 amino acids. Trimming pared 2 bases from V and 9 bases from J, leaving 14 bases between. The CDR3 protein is CASSYPRQGDNVLTF. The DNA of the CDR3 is TGTGCCAGCAGTTACCCACGGCAGGGCGACAACGTCCTGACTTTC.

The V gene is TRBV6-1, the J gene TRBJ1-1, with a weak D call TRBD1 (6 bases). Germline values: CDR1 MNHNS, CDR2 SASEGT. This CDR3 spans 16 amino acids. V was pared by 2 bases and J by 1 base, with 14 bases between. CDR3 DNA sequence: TGTGCCAGCAGTGAAAGGGTCGACAGGAAGAACACTGAAGCTTTCTTT. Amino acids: CASSERVDRKNTEAFF.

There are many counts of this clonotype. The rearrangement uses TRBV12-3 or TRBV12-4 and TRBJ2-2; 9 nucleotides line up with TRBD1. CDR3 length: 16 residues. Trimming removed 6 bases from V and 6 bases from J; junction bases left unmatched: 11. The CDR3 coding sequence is TGTGCCAGCAGACGTTCCGGGACAGGGAGAGCCGGGGAGCTGTTTTTT. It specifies CASRRSGTGRAGELFF.

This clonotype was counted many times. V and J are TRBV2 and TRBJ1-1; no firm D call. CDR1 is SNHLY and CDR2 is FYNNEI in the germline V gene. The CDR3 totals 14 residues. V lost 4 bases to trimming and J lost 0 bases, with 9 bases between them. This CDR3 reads CASSGRSLNTEAFF. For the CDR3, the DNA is TGTGCCAGCAGTGGTCGGAGTTTGAACACTGAAGCTTTCTTT. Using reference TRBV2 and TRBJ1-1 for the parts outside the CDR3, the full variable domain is EPEVTQTPSHQVTQMGQEVILRCVPISNHLYFYWYRQILGQKVEFLVSFYNNEISEKSEIFDDQFSVERPDGSNFTLKIRSTKLEDSAMYFCASSGRSLNTEAFFGQGTRLTVV.

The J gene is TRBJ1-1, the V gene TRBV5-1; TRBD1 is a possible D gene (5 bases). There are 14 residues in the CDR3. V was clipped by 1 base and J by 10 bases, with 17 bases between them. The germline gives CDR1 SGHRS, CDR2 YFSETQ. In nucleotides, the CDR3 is TGCGCCAGCAGCTTGTTAAAGGGGCAGGTCGGAGCTTTCTTT. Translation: CASSLLKGQVGAFF. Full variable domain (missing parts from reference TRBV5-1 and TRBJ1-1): KAGVTQTPRYLIKTRGQQVTLSCSPISGHRSVSWYQQTPGQGLQFLFEYFSETQRNKGNFPGRFSGRQFSNSRSEMNVSTLELGDSALYLCASSLLKGQVGAFFGQGTRLTVV.

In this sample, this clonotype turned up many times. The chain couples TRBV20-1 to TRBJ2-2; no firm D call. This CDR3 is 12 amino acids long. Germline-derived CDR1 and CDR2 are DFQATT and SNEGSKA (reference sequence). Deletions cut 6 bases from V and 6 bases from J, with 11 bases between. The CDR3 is CSAPRGAGELFF. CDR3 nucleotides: TGCAGTGCCCCAAGAGGCGCCGGGGAGCTGTTTTTT.

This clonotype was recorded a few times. CDR3 region: CASTLGGEWEQYF. The CDR3 bases are TGTGCCAGCACTCTCGGGGGGGAGTGGGAGCAGTACTTC. V usage is TRBV5-5 and J usage is TRBJ2-7; TRBD2 aligns across 8 bases. The V and J ends lost 6 bases and 7 bases, in that order; junction bases with no gene match: 9. This CDR3 contains 13 residues. Germline values: CDR1 SGHKS, CDR2 YYEKEE (reference sequence).

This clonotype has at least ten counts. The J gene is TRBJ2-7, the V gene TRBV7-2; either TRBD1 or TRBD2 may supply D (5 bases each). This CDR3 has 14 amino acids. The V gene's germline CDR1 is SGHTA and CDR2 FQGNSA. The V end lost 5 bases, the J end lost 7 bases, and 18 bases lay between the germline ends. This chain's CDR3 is CASSHGTRIQEQYF. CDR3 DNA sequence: TGTGCCAGCAGCCATGGGACCCGAATACAGGAGCAGTACTTC.